This TCR beta chain was observed in a study of blood T cell repertoires in COVID-19 (dated by TCRdb to the early 2020s). Study-level background: Samples covering the acute and convalescent phases of COVID-19 were provided by collaborators in the United States, Italy and Spain. The material from the prospective study consisted of cDNA or gDNA derived from T cells, B-cell-depleted T cells, or PBMCs. Deeply sampled blood TCRbeta repertoires from subjects exposed to, actively infected with, or recovered from COVID-19 were included in the dataset. The repertoires were released in a freely available public database meant as a resource for research on the immune response to SARS-CoV-2. Samples were obtained from the ongoing ImmuneRACE study (first 160 participants) and from 1,200 or so subjects provided by 6 global collaborators. Nearly every sample came with metadata listing a de-identified subject ID, COVID-19 status, age in years and sex. Where available, HLA class I and class II types were taken from metadata supplied by the sample provider and were not determined by assay-based typing.

Broad study findings and their caveats: Clinical and demographic metadata were provided uncurated, with the amount varying by source and participant.

On this clone itself: The antigen this receptor binds is unknown. No base qualities exist here, and no much larger clone lies one base off it.

According to the germline V gene, CDR1 reads SGHRS and CDR2 reads YFSETQ. The germline ends are 8 bases apart after V is trimmed by 0 bases and J by 2 bases. From cysteine to phenylalanine, the CDR3 is 14 amino acids long. The DNA shown is the 42-base CDR3, in frame from base 1. Participants in the prospective study were enrolled through a virtual design, were aged 18 to 89 years, and lived in roughly 25 United States geographic areas. In the prospective study, participants were assigned to cohorts based on the clinical history participants reported in a screening survey and a study questionnaire. Recovered participants in ImmuneRACE Cohort 3 were defined by two consecutive negative NP/OP PCR tests, clearance by a healthcare professional, or resolution of symptoms. Mobile phlebotomists in the prospective study collected whole blood, serum and a nasopharyngeal or oropharyngeal swab from every participant. Over an approximately 2-month period, participants in the prospective study had the option of providing additional blood draws and questionnaires. Blood samples from the prospective study were shipped frozen or at room temperature prior to DNA extraction.

The immunoSEQ Assay, a bias-controlled multiplex PCR, was used to amplify TCRbeta CDR3 regions from genomic DNA. Per the original workflow: The number of nucleated cells in each sample was estimated by amplification of reference gene primers within the assay. To quantify the absolute abundance of each unique TCRbeta CDR3 rearrangement, sequence reads were collapsed and filtered. For each sample, productive Simpson clonality was calculated by taking the square root of Simpson's diversity index across productive rearrangements. TCRdb holds this immuneACCESS table with in-frame rearrangements only. Some clones are missing; in checked studies, unresolved V genes explain under half, and the rest has no known cause. For V, J and clone size, that table is used; D and trimming come from the DNA. Across this sample there are 180,000 or so clones, with approximately 83% seen only once. 13% of the sample is in the top ten clones.

The V and J segments used are TRBV5-1 and TRBJ2-5, and the D gene may be TRBD1, 5 bases matching. The sequenced sample consisted of PBMCs or T cells enriched from blood (not recorded which). This TCR was sampled from a woman aged 55-75 years who had recovered from COVID-19. The CDR3 protein is CASSLATVQETQYF. In nucleotide form, the sequence is TGCGCCAGCAGCTTGGCGACAGTACAAGAGACCCAGTACTTC.